Listed below are T cell receptor beta chains from one sample, sequenced in a study of blood T cell repertoires in COVID-19. Method: immunoSEQ multiplex PCR; TCRdb's copy keeps in-frame clones and lacks some. The sample holds fewer than 300,000 clones, roughly 85% seen once. The specimen sequenced was peripheral blood. These receptors were collected from a man between 45 and 60 years old with active or convalescent COVID-19. Both conserved end residues are part of each CDR3. Fields, in order: D gene, V gene, J gene, CDR3 protein. A D gene is named only where the DNA matches it firmly.

-,TRBV25-1,TRBJ1-4,CASTTMTGLNEKLFF
-,TRBV5-1,TRBJ1-6,CASSLSLGGNSPLHF
TRBD1,TRBV5-1,TRBJ1-1,CASSLETGVTEAFF
TRBD2,TRBV5-1,TRBJ2-5,CASRTSGTGGTQYF
-,TRBV28,TRBJ1-1,CASRLGGWSEAFF
-,TRBV5-8,TRBJ1-5,CASIPTGLHQPQHF
-,TRBV3-1/TRBV3-2,TRBJ2-5,CASSQISKTQYF
-,TRBV28,TRBJ2-1,CASSLGGQGLNEQFF
-,TRBV21-1,TRBJ1-5,CASSKRWDRGAGGPQHF
-,TRBV29-1,TRBJ1-1,CSVAYRAREAFF
-,TRBV6-5,TRBJ1-2,CASSPRRYGYTF
TRBD1,TRBV18,TRBJ1-1,CASSPGTGYTEAFF
-,TRBV27,TRBJ2-2,CASSRDRHLARTGELLF
TRBD2,TRBV19,TRBJ2-7,CASRGGIGRSYEQYF
TRBD2,TRBV7-9,TRBJ2-1,CASSPKAGTTYNEQFF
-,TRBV2,TRBJ1-5,CASSYLSNQPQHF
TRBD1,TRBV5-5,TRBJ1-5,CASSYKQGADNRESNQPQHF
TRBD1,TRBV5-6,TRBJ1-1,CASSLQGRGRGTEAFF
-,TRBV7-9,TRBJ2-7,CASSTTTGLLGYEQYF
-,TRBV7-2,TRBJ1-4,CASSPRRGEEKLFF
TRBD1,TRBV2,TRBJ2-5,CASRPGQGETQYF
-,TRBV29-1,TRBJ1-1,CSVVREANTEAFF
-,TRBV4-3,TRBJ2-1,CASSQRIASPHNEQFF
-,TRBV3-1/TRBV3-2,TRBJ1-2,CASSQAVRVNRYTF
TRBD2,TRBV25-1,TRBJ2-1,CASSGGLAGTYNEQFF
TRBD1,TRBV19,TRBJ1-5,CASSIGTGDQPQHF
TRBD1,TRBV28,TRBJ1-1,CASSLLPGTGDDEAFF
-,TRBV7-7,TRBJ2-2,CASSLNPVRRGTGELFF
TRBD2,TRBV18,TRBJ2-7,CASSPPGLAGYEQYF
-,TRBV2,TRBJ2-7,CASSNGQSSYEQYF